A single count supports the clone carrying this T cell receptor (beta chain). This entry belongs to a study of T cell changes during pregnancy in multiple sclerosis. Losses at the gene ends were 2 bases for V and 4 bases for J; bases not matched to a gene: 7. The germline V gene encodes CDR1 MNHEY and CDR2 SVGAGI. This CDR3 is 15 amino acids long. Clones were read by immunoSEQ multiplex PCR, and TCRdb kept only the in-frame ones, dropping some. The sample includes about 32,000 clones, approximately 90% of them seen just once. The receptor comes from a female donor with multiple sclerosis, enrolled in a pregnancy study. The chain uses TRBV6-5 and TRBJ2-7, with 8 bases aligning to TRBD2. The material was CD8+ T cells from peripheral blood mononuclear cells, obtained in the first trimester of pregnancy. In nucleotides, the CDR3 is TGTGCCAGCAGTTACAACGGGAGGGCCGGGTACGAGCAGTACTTC. Its protein product is CASSYNGRAGYEQYF.